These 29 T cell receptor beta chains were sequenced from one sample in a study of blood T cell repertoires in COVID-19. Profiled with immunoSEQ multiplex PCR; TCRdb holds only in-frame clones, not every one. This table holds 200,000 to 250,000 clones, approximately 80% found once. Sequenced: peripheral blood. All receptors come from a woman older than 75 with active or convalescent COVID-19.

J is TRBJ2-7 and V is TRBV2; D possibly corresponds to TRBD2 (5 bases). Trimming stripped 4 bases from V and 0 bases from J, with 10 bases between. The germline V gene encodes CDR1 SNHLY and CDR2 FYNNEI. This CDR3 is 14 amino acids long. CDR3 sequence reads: CASSGRPSSYEQYF. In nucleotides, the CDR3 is TGTGCCAGCAGTGGGAGGCCTAGCTCCTACGAGCAGTACTTC. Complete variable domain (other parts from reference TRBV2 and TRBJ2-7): EPEVTQTPSHQVTQMGQEVILRCVPISNHLYFYWYRQILGQKVEFLVSFYNNEISEKSEIFDDQFSVERPDGSNFTLKIRSTKLEDSAMYFCASSGRPSSYEQYFGPGTRLTVT.

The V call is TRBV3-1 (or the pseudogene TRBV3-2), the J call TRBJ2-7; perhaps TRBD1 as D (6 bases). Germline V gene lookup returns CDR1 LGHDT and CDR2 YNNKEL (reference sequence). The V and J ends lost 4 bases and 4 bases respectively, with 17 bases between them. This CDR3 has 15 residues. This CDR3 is CASSPTGHRAYEQYF. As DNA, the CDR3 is TGTGCCAGCAGCCCCACCGGTCACAGGGCGTACGAGCAGTACTTC.

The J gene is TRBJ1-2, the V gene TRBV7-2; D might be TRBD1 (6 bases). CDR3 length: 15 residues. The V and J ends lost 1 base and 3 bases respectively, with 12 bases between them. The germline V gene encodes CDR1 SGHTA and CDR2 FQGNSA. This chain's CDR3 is CASSLGQVIYYGYTF. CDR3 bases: TGTGCCAGCAGCTTAGGACAGGTTATATACTATGGCTACACCTTC.

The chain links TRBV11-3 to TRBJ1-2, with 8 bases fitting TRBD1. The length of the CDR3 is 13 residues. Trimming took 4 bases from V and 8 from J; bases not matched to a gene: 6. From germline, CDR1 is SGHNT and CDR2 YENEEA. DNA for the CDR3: TGTGCCAGCAGCTCAACAGGGGGAGGAGGCTACACCTTC. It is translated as CASSSTGGGGYTF.

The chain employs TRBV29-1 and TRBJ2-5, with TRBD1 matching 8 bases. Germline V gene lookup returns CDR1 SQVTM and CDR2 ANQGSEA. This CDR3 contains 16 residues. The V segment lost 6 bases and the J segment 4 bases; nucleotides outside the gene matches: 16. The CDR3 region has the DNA TGCAGCGTCCGGGGGTGGCCAGGGGGCTCGGTAGAGACCCAGTACTTC. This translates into CSVRGWPGGSVETQYF.

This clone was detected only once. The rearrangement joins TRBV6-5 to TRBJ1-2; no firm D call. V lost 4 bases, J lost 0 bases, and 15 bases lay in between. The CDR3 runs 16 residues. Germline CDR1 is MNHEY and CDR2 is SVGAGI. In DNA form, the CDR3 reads TGTGCCAGCAGTTTTTCAGAGGGAAGTACTAACTATGGCTACACCTTC. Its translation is CASSFSEGSTNYGYTF.

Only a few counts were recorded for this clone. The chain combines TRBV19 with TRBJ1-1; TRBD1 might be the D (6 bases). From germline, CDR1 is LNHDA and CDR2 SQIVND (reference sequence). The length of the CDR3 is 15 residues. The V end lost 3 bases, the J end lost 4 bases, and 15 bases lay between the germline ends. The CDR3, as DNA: TGTGCCAGTAGTATTTCGGGGGGCGCGCGCACTGAAGCTTTCTTT. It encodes CASSISGGARTEAFF.

The CDR3 bases are TGTGCCAGCAGCTTGTGGGGGCCCTATAATTCACCCCTCCACTTT. The encoded protein is CASSLWGPYNSPLHF. The rearrangement joins TRBV5-6 to TRBJ1-6; a possible D gene is TRBD1 (6 bases). CDR3 size: 15 residues. CDR1 is SGHDT, CDR2 YYEEEE, per germline. Trimming left V 1 base short and J 2 bases short, with 7 bases between.

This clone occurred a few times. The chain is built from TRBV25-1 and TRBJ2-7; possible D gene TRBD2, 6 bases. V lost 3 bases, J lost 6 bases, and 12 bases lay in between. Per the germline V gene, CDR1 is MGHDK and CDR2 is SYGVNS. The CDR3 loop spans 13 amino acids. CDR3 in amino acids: CASSDRLATEQYF. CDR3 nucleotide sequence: TGTGCCAGCAGTGACAGGCTAGCGACCGAGCAGTACTTC.

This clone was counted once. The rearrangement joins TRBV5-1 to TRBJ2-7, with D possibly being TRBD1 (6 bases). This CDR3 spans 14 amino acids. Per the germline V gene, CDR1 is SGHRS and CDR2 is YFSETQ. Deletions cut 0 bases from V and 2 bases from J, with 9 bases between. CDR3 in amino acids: CASSLDRAAYEQYF. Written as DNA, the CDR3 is TGCGCCAGCAGCTTGGACAGGGCCGCCTACGAGCAGTACTTC.

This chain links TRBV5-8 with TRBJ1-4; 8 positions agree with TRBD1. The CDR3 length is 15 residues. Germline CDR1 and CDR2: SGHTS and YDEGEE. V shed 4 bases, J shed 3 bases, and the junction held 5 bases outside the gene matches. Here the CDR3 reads CASSPRGQANEKLFF. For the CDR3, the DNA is TGTGCCAGCAGCCCTAGGGGACAGGCTAATGAAAAACTGTTTTTT.

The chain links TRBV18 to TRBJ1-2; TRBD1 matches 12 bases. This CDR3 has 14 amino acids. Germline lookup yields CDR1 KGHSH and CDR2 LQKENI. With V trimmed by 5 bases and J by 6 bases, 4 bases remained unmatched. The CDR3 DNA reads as TGTGCCAGCTCAGCGGGACAGGGGGCGGATGGCTACACCTTC. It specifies CASSAGQGADGYTF. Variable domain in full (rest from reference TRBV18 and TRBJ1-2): NAGVMQNPRHLVRRRGQEARLRCSPMKGHSHVYWYRQLPEEGLKFMVYLQKENIIDESGMPKERFSAEFPKEGPSILRIQQVVRGDSAAYFCASSAGQGADGYTFGSGTRLTVV.

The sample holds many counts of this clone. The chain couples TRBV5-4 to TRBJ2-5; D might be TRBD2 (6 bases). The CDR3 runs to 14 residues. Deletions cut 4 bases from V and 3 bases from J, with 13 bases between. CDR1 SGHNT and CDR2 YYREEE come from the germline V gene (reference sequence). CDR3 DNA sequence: TGTGCCAGCAGCATAACAACGGGGGAAGAGACCCAGTACTTC. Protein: CASSITTGEETQYF.

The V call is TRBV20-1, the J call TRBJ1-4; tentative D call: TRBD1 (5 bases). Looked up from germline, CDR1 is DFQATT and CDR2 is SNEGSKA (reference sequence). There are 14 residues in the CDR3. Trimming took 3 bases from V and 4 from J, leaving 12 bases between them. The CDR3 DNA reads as TGCAGTGCTAGTCTGGGGCCGGGTAATGAAAAACTGTTTTTT. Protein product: CSASLGPGNEKLFF.

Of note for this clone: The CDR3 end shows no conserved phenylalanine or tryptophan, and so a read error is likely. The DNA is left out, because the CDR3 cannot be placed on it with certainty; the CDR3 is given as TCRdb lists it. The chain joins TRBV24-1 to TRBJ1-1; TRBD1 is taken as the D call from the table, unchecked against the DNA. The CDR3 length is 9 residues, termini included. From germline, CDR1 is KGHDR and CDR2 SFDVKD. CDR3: CATASGTVG.

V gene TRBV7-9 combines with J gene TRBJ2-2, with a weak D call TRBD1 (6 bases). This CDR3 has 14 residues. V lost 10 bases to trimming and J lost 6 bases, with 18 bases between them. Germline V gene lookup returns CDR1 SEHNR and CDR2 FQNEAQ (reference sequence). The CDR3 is CATYGRGDPGELFF. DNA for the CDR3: TGTGCCACATATGGCAGGGGAGATCCCGGGGAGCTGTTTTTT.

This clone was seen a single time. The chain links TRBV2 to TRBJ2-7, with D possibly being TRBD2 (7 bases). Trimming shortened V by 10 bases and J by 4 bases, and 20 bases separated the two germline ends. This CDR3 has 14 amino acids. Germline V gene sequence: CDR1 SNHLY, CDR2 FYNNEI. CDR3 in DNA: TGTGCCACACGTGGGGGCCGCGGGGGTTACGAGCAGTACTTC. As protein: CATRGGRGGYEQYF.

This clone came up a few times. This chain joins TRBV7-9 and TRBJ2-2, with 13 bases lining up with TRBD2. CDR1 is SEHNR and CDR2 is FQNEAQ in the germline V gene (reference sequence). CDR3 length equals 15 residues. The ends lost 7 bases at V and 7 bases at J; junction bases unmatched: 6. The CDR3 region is CASTRLAGGNGELFF. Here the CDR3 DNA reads TGTGCCAGCACGCGACTAGCGGGAGGTAACGGGGAGCTGTTTTTT.

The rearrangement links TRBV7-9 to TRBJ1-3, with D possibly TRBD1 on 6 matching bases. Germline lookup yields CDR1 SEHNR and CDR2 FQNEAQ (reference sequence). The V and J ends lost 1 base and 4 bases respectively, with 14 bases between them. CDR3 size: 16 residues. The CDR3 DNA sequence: TGTGCCAGCAGCTTAGTGAGCGGGACAATGGGAAACACCATATATTTT. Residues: CASSLVSGTMGNTIYF.

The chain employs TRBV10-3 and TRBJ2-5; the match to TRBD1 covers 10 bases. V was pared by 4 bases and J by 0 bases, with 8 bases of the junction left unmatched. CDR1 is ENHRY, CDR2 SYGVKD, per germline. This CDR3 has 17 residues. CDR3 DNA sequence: TGTGCCATCAGTGGGTCTGGGGACAGGGGTTACCAAGAGACCCAGTACTTC. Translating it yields CAISGSGDRGYQETQYF.

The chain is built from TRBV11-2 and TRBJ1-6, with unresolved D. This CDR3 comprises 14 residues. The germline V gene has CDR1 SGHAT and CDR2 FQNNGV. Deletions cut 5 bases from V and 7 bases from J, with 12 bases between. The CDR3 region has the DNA TGTGCCAGCAGCCAGGAGTCGGGAAATTCACCCCTCCACTTT. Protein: CASSQESGNSPLHF.

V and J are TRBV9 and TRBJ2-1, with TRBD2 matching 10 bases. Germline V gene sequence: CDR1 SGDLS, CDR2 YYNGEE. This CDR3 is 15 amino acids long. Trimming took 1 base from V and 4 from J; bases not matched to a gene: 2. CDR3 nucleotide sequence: TGTGCCAGCAGCGTATCTAGCGGGGGATACAATGAGCAGTTCTTC. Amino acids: CASSVSSGGYNEQFF.

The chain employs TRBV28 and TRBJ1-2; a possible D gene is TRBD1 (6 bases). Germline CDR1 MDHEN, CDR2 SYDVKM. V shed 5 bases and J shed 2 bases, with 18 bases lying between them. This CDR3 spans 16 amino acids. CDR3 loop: CASSPLLRDINYGYTF. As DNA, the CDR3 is TGTGCCAGCAGTCCCCTTCTCCGGGACATAAACTATGGCTACACCTTC.

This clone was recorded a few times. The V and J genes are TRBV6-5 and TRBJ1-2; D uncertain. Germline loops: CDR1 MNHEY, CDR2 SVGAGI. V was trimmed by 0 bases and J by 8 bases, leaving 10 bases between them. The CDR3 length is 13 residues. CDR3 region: CASSYSSHSGYTF. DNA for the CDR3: TGTGCCAGCAGTTACTCGAGCCATTCGGGCTACACCTTC.

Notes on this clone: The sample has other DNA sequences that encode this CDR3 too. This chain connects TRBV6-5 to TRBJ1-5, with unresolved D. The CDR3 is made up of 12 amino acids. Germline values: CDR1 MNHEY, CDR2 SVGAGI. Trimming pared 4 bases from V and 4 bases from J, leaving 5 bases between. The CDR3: CASSLTNQPQHF. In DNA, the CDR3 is TGTGCCAGCAGTTTAACAAATCAGCCCCAGCATTTT.

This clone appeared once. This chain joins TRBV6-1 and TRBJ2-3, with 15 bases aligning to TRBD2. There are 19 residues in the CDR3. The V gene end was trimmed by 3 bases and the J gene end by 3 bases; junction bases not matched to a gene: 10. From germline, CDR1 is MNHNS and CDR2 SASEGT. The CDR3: CASSEYGLAGGPMTDTQYF. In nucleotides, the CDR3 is TGTGCCAGCAGTGAGTATGGACTAGCGGGGGGGCCCATGACAGATACGCAGTATTTT.

The CDR3 coding sequence is TGTGCCAGCAGCTACCGGGACAGGAACACCGGGGAGCTGTTTTTT. It specifies CASSYRDRNTGELFF. This chain joins TRBV28 and TRBJ2-2; TRBD1 matches at 7 bases. The length of the CDR3 is 15 residues. After removal of 6 bases from V and 1 base from J, the junction contained 5 bases not matched to a gene. Germline loops: CDR1 MDHEN, CDR2 SYDVKM.

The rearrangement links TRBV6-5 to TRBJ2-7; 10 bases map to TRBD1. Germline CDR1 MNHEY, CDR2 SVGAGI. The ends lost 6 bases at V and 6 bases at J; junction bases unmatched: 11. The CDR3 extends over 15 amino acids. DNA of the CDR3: TGTGCCAGCAGCCCCCCCCGGGACAGGGGTCGCGAGCAGTACTTC. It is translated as CASSPPRDRGREQYF.

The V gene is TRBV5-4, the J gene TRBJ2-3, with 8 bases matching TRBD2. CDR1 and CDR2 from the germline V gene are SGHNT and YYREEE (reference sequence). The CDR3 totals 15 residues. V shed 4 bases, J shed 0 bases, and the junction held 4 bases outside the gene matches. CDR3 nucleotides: TGTGCCAGCAGCCCCTCGGGGGGGAGCACAGATACGCAGTATTTT. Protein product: CASSPSGGSTDTQYF.